Shown below are 22 T cell receptor beta chains from a single sample sequenced in a study of cytomegalovirus exposure and HLA in healthy donors. Generated by immunoSEQ multiplex PCR, the TCRdb table keeps only in-frame clones and is missing some. In the table there are 50,000 to 65,000 clones, around nine tenths of which are singletons. Specimen: PBMCs. Source of these receptors: a woman under 30 in good health and CMV-seropositive.

In DNA, the CDR3 is TGCAGCGTGCTCAGGGTTTTGAACACTGAAGCTTTCTTT. It translates to CSVLRVLNTEAFF. V usage is TRBV29-1 and J usage is TRBJ1-1; tentative D call: TRBD1 (5 bases). Trimming stripped 6 bases from V and 0 bases from J, with 11 bases between. The CDR3 is 13 residues long. Germline V lookup: CDR1 SQVTM, CDR2 ANQGSEA.

The rearrangement joins TRBV7-2 to TRBJ2-2; TRBD1 matches at 7 bases. V lost 4 bases to trimming and J lost 6 bases; unmatched junction nucleotides: 5. CDR3 length: 14 residues. Germline V gene sequence: CDR1 SGHTA, CDR2 FQGNSA. The CDR3 sequence: CASSWLGGSGELFF. In DNA, the CDR3 is TGTGCCAGCAGCTGGTTAGGGGGCTCCGGGGAGCTGTTTTTT.

CDR3 sequence: CASTVGQSTDTQYF. For the CDR3, the DNA is TGTGCCAGCACCGTGGGGCAAAGCACAGATACGCAGTATTTT. This chain uses TRBV6-5 with TRBJ2-3; D is perhaps TRBD1 (5 bases). Germline CDR1 MNHEY, CDR2 SVGAGI. This CDR3 is built from 14 residues. Trimming removed 7 bases at V and 0 bases at J, with 11 bases between.

The V gene is TRBV7-9, the J gene TRBJ2-3; the match to TRBD2 covers 11 bases. After removal of 0 bases from V and 2 bases from J, the junction contained 4 bases not matched to a gene. Germline V CDR1 and CDR2: SEHNR, FQNEAQ (reference sequence). The CDR3 is made up of 17 amino acids. In DNA form, the CDR3 reads TGTGCCAGCAGCTTAGCGGGGACTAGCGGCTTCACAGATACGCAGTATTTT. Its protein is CASSLAGTSGFTDTQYF.

The chain uses TRBV7-6 and TRBJ1-4; TRBD1 matches at 8 bases. With 4 bases clipped from V and 15 bases from J, the junction kept 7 bases outside the gene matches. This CDR3 has 12 residues. Germline lookup yields CDR1 SGHVS and CDR2 FNYEAQ. In DNA, the CDR3 is TGTGCCAGCAGCTCCGGGGACAGGAAAATGTTTTTT. Amino acids: CASSSGDRKMFF.

V usage is TRBV5-6 and J usage is TRBJ2-7, with TRBD2 matching over 10 bases. Germline-derived CDR1 and CDR2 are SGHDT and YYEEEE. Losses at the gene ends were 2 bases for V and 3 bases for J; bases not matched to a gene: 11. The CDR3 runs to 17 residues. The CDR3 spells CASSFGLAGAIYYEQYF. In nucleotides, the CDR3 is TGTGCCAGCAGCTTTGGGCTAGCGGGGGCCATCTACTACGAGCAGTACTTC.

J is TRBJ2-3 and V is TRBV5-1, with 8 bases matching TRBD1. Losses at the gene ends were 4 bases for V and 5 bases for J; bases not matched to a gene: 6. Germline-derived CDR1 and CDR2 are SGHRS and YFSETQ. CDR3 length equals 14 residues. CDR3 protein: CASSGNTGGDTQYF. The CDR3 nucleotides are TGCGCCAGCAGCGGGAACACAGGGGGAGATACGCAGTATTTT.

The rearrangement links TRBV6-4 to TRBJ1-1, with unresolved D. V was clipped by 0 bases and J by 5 bases, with 10 bases between them. CDR1 MRHNA and CDR2 SNTAGT come from the germline V gene. The CDR3 consists of 14 residues. The CDR3 nucleotides are TGTGCCAGCAGTGACTCGGGCTCAGCAACTGAAGCTTTCTTT. Translating gives CASSDSGSATEAFF.

Here the CDR3 DNA reads TGTGCCAGCAGCCCACGGACAGGGGAGTCCTACAATGAGCAGTTCTTC. Translation: CASSPRTGESYNEQFF. The chain carries TRBV4-2 and TRBJ2-1; 9 bases line up with TRBD1. CDR1 is LGHNA and CDR2 is YNFKEQ in the germline V gene. V shed 4 bases, J shed 1 base, and the junction held 5 bases outside the gene matches. The CDR3 covers 16 residues.

The V and J genes are TRBV7-9 and TRBJ2-1; possibly TRBD2 for D (6 bases). V was shortened by 6 bases and J by 10 bases, with 22 bases between the two germline ends. The CDR3 is 15 amino acids. CDR1 and CDR2 from the germline V gene are SEHNR and FQNEAQ (reference sequence). CDR3 sequence (DNA): TGTGCCAGCAGGGTACCTCCGGGACTGGCGGAAGAGCAGTTCTTC. Its translation is CASRVPPGLAEEQFF.

This clone has just a few counts. The chain carries TRBV6-5 and TRBJ1-5, with D possibly being TRBD1 (6 bases). The CDR3 contains 15 residues. Germline CDR1 and CDR2: MNHEY and SVGAGI. Deletions cut 0 bases from V and 5 bases from J, with 11 bases between. The CDR3 here is CASSYSADRYQPQHF. CDR3 nucleotide sequence: TGTGCCAGCAGTTACTCCGCAGACAGGTATCAGCCCCAGCATTTT.

The chain has TRBV9 and TRBJ2-2, with D unresolved. Germline CDR1 and CDR2: SGDLS and YYNGEE. The length of the CDR3 is 15 residues. V lost 6 bases to trimming and J lost 4 bases, with 16 bases between them. The CDR3 DNA reads TGTGCCAGCACCACCCCTCCCGAGCCCACCGGGGAGCTGTTTTTT. The encoded protein is CASTTPPEPTGELFF.

This sequence joins TRBV6-6 and TRBJ2-7; 9 positions agree with TRBD1. Germline loops: CDR1 MNHNY, CDR2 SVGAGI (reference sequence). CDR3 length: 14 residues. V dropped 2 bases and J dropped 7; count of bases not matched to a gene: 6. The CDR3 region is CASSYTGGREEQYF. As DNA, the CDR3 is TGTGCCAGCAGTTACACAGGGGGCAGGGAAGAGCAGTACTTC.

The J gene is TRBJ2-1, the V gene TRBV10-3; the D is unclear. From germline, CDR1 is ENHRY and CDR2 SYGVKD. Trimming left V 4 bases short and J 0 bases short, with 13 bases between. The CDR3 has 16 residues. The CDR3 here is CAISGYNLDSYNEQFF. In nucleotides, the CDR3 is TGTGCCATCAGTGGGTACAATCTAGACTCCTACAATGAGCAGTTCTTC.

The gene calls are TRBV28 and TRBJ2-1, with D perhaps matching TRBD1 (6 bases). The CDR3 contains 15 residues. Germline CDR1 reads MDHEN; CDR2 reads SYDVKM. The V end was cut by 7 bases, the J end by 0 bases, with 13 bases between. The CDR3 nucleotides read TGTGCCAGCATCCCAGGACAGAGCTCCTACAATGAGCAGTTCTTC. This encodes CASIPGQSSYNEQFF. Drawing the rest from reference TRBV28 and TRBJ2-1, the complete variable domain is DVKVTQSSRYLVKRTGEKVFLECVQDMDHENMFWYRQDPGLGLRLIYFSYDVKMKEKGDIPEGYSVSREKKERFSLILESASTNQTSMYLCASIPGQSSYNEQFFGPGTRLTVL.

The genes are TRBV6-5 and TRBJ1-2, with 8 nucleotides matching TRBD1. Germline values: CDR1 MNHEY, CDR2 SVGAGI. The J segment lost 7 bases and the V segment lost 5 bases, leaving 9 bases of the junction unmatched. The CDR3 sequence is 14 residues long. CDR3 DNA: TGTGCCAGCAGTCTCCGGGACAGGAATGCTGGCTACACCTTC. Protein sequence: CASSLRDRNAGYTF.

The V gene is TRBV5-1, the J gene TRBJ1-3, with a possible D match to TRBD1 (6 bases). CDR1 is SGHRS, CDR2 YFSETQ, per germline. CDR3 length: 14 amino acids. Trimming cost V 5 bases and J 3 bases, with 12 bases left between them. CDR3 sequence (DNA): TGCGCCAGCAGTCTTCAGGGGAATGGAAACACCATATATTTT. Translation gives CASSLQGNGNTIYF.

This sequence joins TRBV9 and TRBJ1-6; D possibly corresponds to TRBD1 (5 bases). The length of the CDR3 is 17 residues. V was clipped by 3 bases and J by 5 bases, with 18 bases between them. Germline V gives CDR1 SGDLS, CDR2 YYNGEE. CDR3 region: CASSAAGGTGNNSPLHF. CDR3 DNA sequence: TGTGCCAGCAGCGCCGCGGGGGGGACGGGTAATAATTCACCCCTCCACTTT.

The gene calls are TRBV19 and TRBJ1-3; D uncertain. The germline CDR1 and CDR2 sequences are LNHDA and SQIVND (reference sequence). V lost 5 bases, J lost 3 bases, and 5 bases lay in between. The CDR3 runs to 12 residues. The CDR3 loop is CASSGLGNTIYF. CDR3 nucleotides: TGTGCCAGTAGTGGGCTTGGAAACACCATATATTTT.

The chain carries TRBV11-2 and TRBJ2-7; 9 nucleotides align to TRBD1. The J segment lost 4 bases and the V segment lost 2 bases, leaving 9 bases of the junction unmatched. The CDR3 sequence is 16 residues long. Germline V gene data show CDR1 as SGHAT and CDR2 as FQNNGV. The CDR3 DNA sequence: TGTGCCAGCAGCTTAAAACCGGGACAGGGAGGGTACGAGCAGTACTTC. It is translated as CASSLKPGQGGYEQYF.

V usage is TRBV6-1 and J usage is TRBJ1-6, with D possibly TRBD1 on 5 matching bases. The germline CDR1 and CDR2 sequences are MNHNS and SASEGT. The CDR3 totals 14 residues. The V end lost 7 bases, the J end lost 8 bases, and 15 bases lay between the germline ends. The CDR3 loop is CASKSTAGDSPLHF. CDR3 nucleotide sequence: TGTGCCAGCAAGTCGACAGCAGGTGATTCACCCCTCCACTTT.

The chain employs TRBV19 and TRBJ2-5; 16 bases are a match to TRBD2. The CDR3 length is 18 residues. Germline V gene sequence: CDR1 LNHDA, CDR2 SQIVND (reference sequence). V shed 3 bases and J 5 bases; nucleotides not matched to a gene: 9. The CDR3 protein is CASSIGSGLAGGYETQYF. The CDR3 DNA reads TGTGCCAGTAGTATTGGCTCGGGACTAGCGGGGGGGTATGAGACCCAGTACTTC.